The T cell receptor (beta chain) described here comes from a study of blood T cells in healthy people across ages (dated by TCRdb to the mid-2010s). About the investigation overall: In model experiments, template switching captured roughly one uniquely barcoded TCR beta cDNA molecule for every two T cells. The study measured age-related changes in TCR beta repertoire diversity using deep sequencing normalized with unique cDNA molecular identifiers. Donors were grouped into four age groups: young (average approximately 16 years), middle-aged (39), aged (around 60) and long-lived (just over 80). Donors of different ages were randomly distributed across sequencing lanes to avoid experimental bias. Two additional independent replicas of 1 million unique cDNA reads from the same blood draw were analyzed for two donors (one aged 18 to 30 and one aged 80 or older).

The donors were a few dozen Caucasian individuals from Russia, aged roughly 6 to 100 years, who were systemically healthy. About 9.8 milliliters of peripheral blood were drawn from each donor into EDTA-treated Vacutainer tubes. Ficoll-Paque density-gradient centrifugation was used to isolate PBMCs, with at least 7 million obtained per sample. Trizol reagent was used to extract total RNA from the PBMCs, yielding at least 5.5 micrograms per sample. The percentages of naive CD45RAhigh/CD27high T cells were determined by flow cytometry on a PBMC aliquot from every donor. The germline V gene sets CDR1 to SQVTM and CDR2 to ANQGSEA. The CDR3 holds 15 amino acids from the cysteine to the phenylalanine. CDR3 DNA only is kept here, 45 bases in frame from base 1. Compared with germline, V lacks 7 bases and J lacks 3 bases; bases without a gene match: 15. This clonotype turned up a few times. This receptor's antigen is unknown. No base qualities exist here, and no much larger clone lies one base off it.

Broad study findings and their caveats: Compared with the aged group, the long-lived group had more naive CD4+ T cells, fewer expanded clones and increased TCR diversity, suggesting age selection. Estimates of total diversity based on one million sequenced T cells were regarded as lower bounds and as underestimates. As age increased, observed TCR beta diversity per million T cells dropped in a roughly linear way, and a significant reduction was already evident by age 40. The CMV infection status of donors was not known, potentially confounding age-related changes in expanded clonotypes. The percentage of naive T cells measured by flow cytometry correlated strongly with observed TCR beta diversity. Because profiling used bulk unsorted PBMCs, naive and antigen-experienced compartments could not be compared conclusively.

The library was made by 5' RACE. The reads were generated on an Illumina HiSeq 2500. A second 7 to 11 cycle PCR used a sample-barcoded 5' primer and a J-beta primer mix. A unique molecular identifier was introduced onto each TCR beta cDNA molecule by a template-switch 5' adaptor carrying 12 random nucleotides. At least 2.5 million CDR3-containing paired-end reads were obtained from each sample. All of the RNA was converted into first-strand cDNA using the Mint cDNA synthesis kit, with a TRBC-specific oligonucleotide serving as the primer. All cDNA was treated with uracil-DNA glycosylase and then went through a first 18-cycle PCR with the universal primers M1SS and BC2_uni_R. In the authors' own workflow: Each sample was normalized by randomly selecting 1 million high-quality reads, each carrying a distinct molecular identifier. Instead of being binned into consensus sequences, reads that shared molecular identifiers were thrown out. MiTCR, run with a Q25 quality threshold and the strictest error-elimination algorithm, handled CDR3 identification, clonotype clustering and error correction. A nonparametric unseen species model with Euler transformation was used to estimate a lower bound on total TCR beta diversity. The raw public reads went through TCRdb reprocessing: fastp at Q25, MiXCR clone calling, in-frame beta chains kept. CDR3 protein duplicates are merged, each entry listing the most common genes and DNA. These V and J calls originate from TCRdb's pipeline instead of the authors' own analysis. In all, the sample holds hundreds of thousands of distinct CDR3 sequences, and 58% of those were seen once. The ten largest clones add up to about 20% of the sample.

The chain is encoded by TRBV29-1 joined to TRBJ2-7; TRBD1 lines up with 7 middle nucleotides. The material sequenced was blood. This receptor was taken from a young man in good health. The nucleotides read TGCAGCGCCTCCCTACCTGAGGGACAGAGCTACGAGCAGTACTTC. This is translated as CSASLPEGQSYEQYF.